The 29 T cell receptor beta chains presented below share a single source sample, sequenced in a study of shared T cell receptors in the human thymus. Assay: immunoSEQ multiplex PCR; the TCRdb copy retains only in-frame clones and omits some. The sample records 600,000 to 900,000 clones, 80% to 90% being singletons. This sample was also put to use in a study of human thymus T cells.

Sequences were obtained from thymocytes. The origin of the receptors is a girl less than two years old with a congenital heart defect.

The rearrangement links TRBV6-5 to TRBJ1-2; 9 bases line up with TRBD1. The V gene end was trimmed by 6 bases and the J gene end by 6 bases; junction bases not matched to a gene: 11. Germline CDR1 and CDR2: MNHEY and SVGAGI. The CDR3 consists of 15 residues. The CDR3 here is CASRQPGQGIHGYTF. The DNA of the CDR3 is TGTGCCAGCAGGCAGCCGGGACAGGGTATTCATGGCTACACCTTC.

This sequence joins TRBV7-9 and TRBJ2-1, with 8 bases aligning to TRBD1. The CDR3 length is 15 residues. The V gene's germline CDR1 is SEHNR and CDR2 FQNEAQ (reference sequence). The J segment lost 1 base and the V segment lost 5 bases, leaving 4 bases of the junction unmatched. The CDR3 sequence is CASSPYRGSYNEQFF. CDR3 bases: TGTGCCAGCAGCCCCTACAGGGGGTCCTACAATGAGCAGTTCTTC.

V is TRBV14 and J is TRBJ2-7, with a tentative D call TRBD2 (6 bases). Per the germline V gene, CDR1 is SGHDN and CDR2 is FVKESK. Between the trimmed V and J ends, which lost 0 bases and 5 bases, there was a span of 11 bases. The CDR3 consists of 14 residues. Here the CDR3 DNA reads TGTGCCAGCAGCCAAGAATTAGCGGTGAACGAGCAGTACTTC. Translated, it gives CASSQELAVNEQYF.

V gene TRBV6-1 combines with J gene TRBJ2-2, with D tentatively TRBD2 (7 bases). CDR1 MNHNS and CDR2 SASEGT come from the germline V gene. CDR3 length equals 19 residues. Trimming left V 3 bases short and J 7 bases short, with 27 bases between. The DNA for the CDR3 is TGTGCCAGCAGTGACCTTCTGTTGGGGGGGGCCTTCTCAGTCGGGGAGCTGTTTTTT. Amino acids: CASSDLLLGGAFSVGELFF.

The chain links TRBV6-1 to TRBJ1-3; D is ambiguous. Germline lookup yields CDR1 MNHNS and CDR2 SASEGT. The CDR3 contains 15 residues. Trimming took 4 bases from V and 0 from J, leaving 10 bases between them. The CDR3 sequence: CASSATPSSGNTIYF. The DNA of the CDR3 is TGTGCCAGCAGTGCAACACCAAGCTCTGGAAACACCATATATTTT.

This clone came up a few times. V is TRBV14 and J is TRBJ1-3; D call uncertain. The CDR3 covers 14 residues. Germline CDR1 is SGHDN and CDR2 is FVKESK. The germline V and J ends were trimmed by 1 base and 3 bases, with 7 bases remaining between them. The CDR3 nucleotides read TGTGCCAGCAGCCAAGTGAGGTTTGGAAACACCATATATTTT. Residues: CASSQVRFGNTIYF. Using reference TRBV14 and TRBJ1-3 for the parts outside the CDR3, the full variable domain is EAGVTQFPSHSVIEKGQTVTLRCDPISGHDNLYWYRRVMGKEIKFLLHFVKESKQDESGMPNNRFLAERTGGTYSTLKVQPAELEDSGVYFCASSQVRFGNTIYFGEGSWLTVV.

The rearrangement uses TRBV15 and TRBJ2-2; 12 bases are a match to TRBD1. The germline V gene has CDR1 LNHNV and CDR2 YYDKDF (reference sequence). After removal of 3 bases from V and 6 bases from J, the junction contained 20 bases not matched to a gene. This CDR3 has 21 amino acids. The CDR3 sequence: CATSRRGTGGGSLKGAGELFF. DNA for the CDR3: TGTGCCACCAGCAGGAGGGGGACAGGGGGCGGCTCCCTCAAGGGCGCCGGGGAGCTGTTTTTT.

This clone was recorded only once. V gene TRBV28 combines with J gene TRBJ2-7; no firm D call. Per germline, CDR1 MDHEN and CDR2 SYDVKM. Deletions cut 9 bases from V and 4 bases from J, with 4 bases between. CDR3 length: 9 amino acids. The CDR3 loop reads CASRYEQYF. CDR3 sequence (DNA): TGTGCCAGTCGGTACGAGCAGTACTTC.

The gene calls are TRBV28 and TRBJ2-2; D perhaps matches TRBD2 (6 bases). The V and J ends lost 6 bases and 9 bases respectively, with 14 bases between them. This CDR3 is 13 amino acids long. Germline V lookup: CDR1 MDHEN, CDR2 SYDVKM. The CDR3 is CASRPLGGRELFF. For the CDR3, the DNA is TGTGCCAGCAGGCCCTTGGGGGGAAGGGAGCTGTTTTTT.

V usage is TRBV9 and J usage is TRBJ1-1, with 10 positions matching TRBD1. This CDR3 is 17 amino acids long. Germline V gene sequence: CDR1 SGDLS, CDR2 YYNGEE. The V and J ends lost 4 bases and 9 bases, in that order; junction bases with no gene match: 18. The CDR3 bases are TGTGCCAGCAGCCCACGGGGGGGTATGAGGACAGGGGGGAAAGCTTTCTTT. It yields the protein CASSPRGGMRTGGKAFF.

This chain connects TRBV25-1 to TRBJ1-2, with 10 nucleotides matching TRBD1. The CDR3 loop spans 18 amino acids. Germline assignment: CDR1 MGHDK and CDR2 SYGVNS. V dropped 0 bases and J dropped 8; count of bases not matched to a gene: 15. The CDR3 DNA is TGTGCCAGCAGTGAATATGCCCGGACAGGGGGTAGGACGGAGGGCTACACCTTC. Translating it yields CASSEYARTGGRTEGYTF.

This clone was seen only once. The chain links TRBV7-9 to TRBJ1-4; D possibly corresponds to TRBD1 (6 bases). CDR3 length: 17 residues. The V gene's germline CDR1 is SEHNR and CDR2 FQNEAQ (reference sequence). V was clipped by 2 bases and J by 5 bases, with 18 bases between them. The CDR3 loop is CASSLKRTRDKNEKLFF. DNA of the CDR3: TGTGCCAGCAGCTTAAAAAGGACCCGGGACAAGAATGAAAAACTGTTTTTT.

CDR3 coding DNA: TGTGCCACCAGCAGAGATCTCCTCCAGCCCCAGCATTTT. It yields the protein CATSRDLLQPQHF. This chain connects TRBV15 to TRBJ1-5, with no clear D. Germline V lookup: CDR1 LNHNV, CDR2 YYDKDF (reference sequence). The CDR3 has 13 amino acids. V was pared by 0 bases and J by 7 bases, with 7 bases between.

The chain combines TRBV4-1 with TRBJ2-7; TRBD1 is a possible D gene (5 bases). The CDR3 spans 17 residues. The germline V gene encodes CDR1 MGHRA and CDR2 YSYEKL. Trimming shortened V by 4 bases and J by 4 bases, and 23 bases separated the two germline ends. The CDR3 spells CASSRIDSRTQEYEQYF. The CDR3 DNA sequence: TGCGCCAGCAGCCGCATTGACTCCCGAACACAGGAATACGAGCAGTACTTC.

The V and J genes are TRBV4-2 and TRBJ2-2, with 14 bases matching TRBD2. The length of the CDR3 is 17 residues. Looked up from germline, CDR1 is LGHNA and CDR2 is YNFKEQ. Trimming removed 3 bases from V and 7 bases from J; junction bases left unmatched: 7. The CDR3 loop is CASSHRTSGGWFGELFF. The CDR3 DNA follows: TGTGCCAGCAGCCATAGGACTAGCGGGGGGTGGTTCGGGGAGCTGTTTTTT.

CDR3 DNA: TGCAGCGTTTTTCCGGGACTAGCGGCTGATACGCAGTATTTT. It specifies CSVFPGLAADTQYF. The V and J genes are TRBV29-1 and TRBJ2-3; 11 bases agree with TRBD2. Trimming removed 5 bases from V and 6 bases from J; junction bases left unmatched: 7. CDR3 length: 14 amino acids. Germline CDR1 SQVTM, CDR2 ANQGSEA.

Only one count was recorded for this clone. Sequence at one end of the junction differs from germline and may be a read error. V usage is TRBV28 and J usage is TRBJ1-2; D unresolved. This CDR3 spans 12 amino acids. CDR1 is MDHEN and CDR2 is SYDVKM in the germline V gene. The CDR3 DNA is TGTGCCAGCAGTTTAACCCCTTTCTTGTACTACTTC. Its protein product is CASSLTPFLYYF.

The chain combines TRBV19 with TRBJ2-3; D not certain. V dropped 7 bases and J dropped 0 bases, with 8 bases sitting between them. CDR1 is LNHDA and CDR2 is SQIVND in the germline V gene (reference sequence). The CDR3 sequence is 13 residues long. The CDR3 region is CASTRASTDTQYF. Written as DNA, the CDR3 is TGTGCCAGTACGAGAGCTAGCACAGATACGCAGTATTTT.

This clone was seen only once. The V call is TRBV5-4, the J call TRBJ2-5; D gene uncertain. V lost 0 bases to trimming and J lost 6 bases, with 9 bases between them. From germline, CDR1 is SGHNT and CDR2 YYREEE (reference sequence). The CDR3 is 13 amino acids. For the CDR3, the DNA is TGTGCCAGCAGCTTGGGCGGCGAAAAGACCCAGTACTTC. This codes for CASSLGGEKTQYF.

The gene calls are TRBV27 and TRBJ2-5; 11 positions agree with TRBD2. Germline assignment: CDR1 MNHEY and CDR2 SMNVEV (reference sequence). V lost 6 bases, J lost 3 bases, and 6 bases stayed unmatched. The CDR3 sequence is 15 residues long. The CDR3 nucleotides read TGTGCCAGCAGCCTTAGCGGGGGGGCCAAAGAGACCCAGTACTTC. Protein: CASSLSGGAKETQYF.

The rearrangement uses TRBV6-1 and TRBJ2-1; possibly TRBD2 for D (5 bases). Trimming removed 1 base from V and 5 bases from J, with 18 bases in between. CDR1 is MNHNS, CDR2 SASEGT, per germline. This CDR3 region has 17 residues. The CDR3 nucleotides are TGTGCCAGCAGTGAAGAAGTTTGGCATAACGGGGACAATGAGCAGTTCTTC. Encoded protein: CASSEEVWHNGDNEQFF.

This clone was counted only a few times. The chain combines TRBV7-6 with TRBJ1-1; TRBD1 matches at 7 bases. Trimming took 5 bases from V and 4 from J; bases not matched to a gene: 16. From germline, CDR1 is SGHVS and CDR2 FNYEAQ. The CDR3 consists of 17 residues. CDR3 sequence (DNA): TGTGCCAGCAGCCAAGAAAGATCCGGGACAGCTACCACTGAAGCTTTCTTT. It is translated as CASSQERSGTATTEAFF.

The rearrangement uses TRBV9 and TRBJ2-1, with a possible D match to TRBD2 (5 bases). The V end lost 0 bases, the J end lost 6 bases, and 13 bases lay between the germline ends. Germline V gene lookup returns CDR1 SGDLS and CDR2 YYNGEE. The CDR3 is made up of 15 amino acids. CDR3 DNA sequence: TGTGCCAGCAGCGTAGGGACTGGTCGAGGCAATGAGCAGTTCTTC. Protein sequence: CASSVGTGRGNEQFF.

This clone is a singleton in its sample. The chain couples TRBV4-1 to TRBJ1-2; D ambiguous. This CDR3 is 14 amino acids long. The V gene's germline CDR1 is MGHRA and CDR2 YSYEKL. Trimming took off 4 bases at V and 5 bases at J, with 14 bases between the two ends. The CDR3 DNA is TGCGCCAGCAGCCCCCCCCGGGAATTATATGGCTACACCTTC. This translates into CASSPPRELYGYTF.

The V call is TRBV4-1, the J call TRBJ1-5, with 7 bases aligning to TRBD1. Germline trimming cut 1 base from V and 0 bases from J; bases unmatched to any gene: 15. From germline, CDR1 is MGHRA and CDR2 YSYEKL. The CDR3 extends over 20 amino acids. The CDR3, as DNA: TGCGCCAGCAGCCAAGCCTGGGACAGCTTGAGGTCGTATAGCAATCAGCCCCAGCATTTT. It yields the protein CASSQAWDSLRSYSNQPQHF.

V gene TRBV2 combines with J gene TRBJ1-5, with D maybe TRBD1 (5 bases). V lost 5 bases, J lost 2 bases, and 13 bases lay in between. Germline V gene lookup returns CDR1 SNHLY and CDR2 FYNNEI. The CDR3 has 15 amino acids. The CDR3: CASSSRGVCNQPQHF. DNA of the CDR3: TGTGCCAGCAGTTCCCGGGGGGTTTGCAATCAGCCCCAGCATTTT.

DNA of the CDR3: TGTGCCAGCAGCTTAGAGGGACAGGTACTCCTAAGGCAAGATACGCAGTATTTT. It yields the protein CASSLEGQVLLRQDTQYF. The chain couples TRBV7-9 to TRBJ2-3, with 8 bases that match TRBD1. V shed 1 base and J 5 bases; nucleotides not matched to a gene: 14. Germline values: CDR1 SEHNR, CDR2 FQNEAQ (reference sequence). The CDR3 runs 18 residues.

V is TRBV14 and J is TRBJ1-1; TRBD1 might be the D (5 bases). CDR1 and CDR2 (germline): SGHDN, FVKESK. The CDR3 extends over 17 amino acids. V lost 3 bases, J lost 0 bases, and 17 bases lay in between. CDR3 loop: CASSQGRPGLLNTEAFF. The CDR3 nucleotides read TGTGCCAGCAGCCAGGGACGACCGGGACTGTTGAACACTGAAGCTTTCTTT.

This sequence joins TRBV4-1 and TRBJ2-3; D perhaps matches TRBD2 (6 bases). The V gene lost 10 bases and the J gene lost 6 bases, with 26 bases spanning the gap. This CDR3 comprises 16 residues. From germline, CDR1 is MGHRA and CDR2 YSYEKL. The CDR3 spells CAISPHPGTAGDTQYF. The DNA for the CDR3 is TGCGCCATTTCGCCTCACCCCGGGACTGCGGGGGATACGCAGTATTTT.